The sequence of this T cell receptor (beta chain) was determined in a study of blood T cell repertoires in COVID-19. In the study overall: The United States, Italy and Spain provided the acute and convalescent COVID-19 samples. PBMCs, B-cell-depleted T cells, or T cells provided the cDNA or gDNA that made up the material.

Authors' processing steps: Amplification of reference gene primers was used by the study to estimate nucleated cell counts. Only in-frame clones appear in the TCRdb table, and some are missing; sequencing was by immunoSEQ multiplex PCR. V and J calls and clone size come straight from that table; D and trimming were deduced from the DNA. The sample includes under 150,000 clones, about 85% of them seen just once. Germline lookup yields CDR1 MNHNY and CDR2 SVGAGI (reference sequence). V lost 5 bases, J lost 7 bases, and 12 bases lay in between. The CDR3 runs 12 residues. The clonotype originates from a man aged 40-50 years with active or convalescent COVID-19. The sample was peripheral blood. The V and J genes are TRBV6-6 and TRBJ2-7; possible D gene TRBD1, 5 bases. The CDR3 sequence: CASSKLTAEQYF. CDR3 bases: TGTGCCAGCAGTAAGCTGACAGCGGAGCAGTACTTC.